This T cell receptor (beta chain) was sequenced for a study of cytomegalovirus exposure and HLA in healthy donors. The V gene's germline CDR1 is MNHEY and CDR2 SMNVEV (reference sequence). V was clipped by 3 bases and J by 2 bases; unmatched bases: 5. The CDR3 length is 15 residues. In the PCR, 60 Vbeta and 13 Jbeta primers were used. Profiling relied on immunoSEQ multiplex PCR, and the TCRdb table lists in-frame clones only, not all of them. The table has over 100,000 clones, approximately 74% seen once. This clonotype was sampled from a male donor in good health and CMV-seronegative. The sample comprised PBMCs. The V gene is TRBV27, the J gene TRBJ2-3; 7 bases map to TRBD2. CDR3 bases: TGTGCCAGCAGTTTTCTAGCGGACTACACAGATACGCAGTATTTT. It yields the protein CASSFLADYTDTQYF.